This entry lists 10 T cell receptor beta chains sequenced from one sample in a study of STAT5B mutations in CD4+ large granular lymphocyte leukemia. Assay used: immunoSEQ multiplex PCR; TCRdb lists only in-frame clones, some missing. The sample yields some 35,000 clones, 69% seen once. The source material was CD4+ T cells from blood buffy coats. These receptors were obtained from a human donor in good health.

The chain recombines TRBV9 with TRBJ1-3; D uncertain. In germline, CDR1 is SGDLS, CDR2 YYNGEE. The CDR3 runs to 16 residues. Trimming pared 0 bases from V and 0 bases from J, leaving 10 bases between. CDR3 region: CASSVGRSGSGNTIYF. The DNA for the CDR3 is TGTGCCAGCAGCGTAGGCCGTTCAGGCTCTGGAAACACCATATATTTT.

The chain recombines TRBV27 with TRBJ2-7; the D is unclear. The CDR3 extends over 14 amino acids. V lost 1 base and J 3 bases, leaving 10 bases between the germline ends. Per germline, CDR1 MNHEY and CDR2 SMNVEV (reference sequence). Written as DNA, the CDR3 is TGTGCCAGCAGTTTATTAGGGAACTACTACGAGCAGTACTTC. This codes for CASSLLGNYYEQYF.

The chain links TRBV27 to TRBJ2-3; D is ambiguous. CDR3 length: 16 amino acids. Trimming stripped 2 bases from V and 3 bases from J, with 15 bases between. Per germline, CDR1 MNHEY and CDR2 SMNVEV (reference sequence). The CDR3 bases are TGTGCCAGCAGTTTACGGACCCCCCGAGTAACAGATACGCAGTATTTT. Its protein is CASSLRTPRVTDTQYF.

V and J are TRBV9 and TRBJ2-5; D may be TRBD2 (7 bases). CDR3 length equals 15 residues. Germline assignment: CDR1 SGDLS and CDR2 YYNGEE. V dropped 4 bases and J dropped 5 bases, with 18 bases sitting between them. In nucleotides, the CDR3 is TGTGCCAGCAGCATATTGGAGGGGGGGCGGGAGACCCAGTACTTC. This translates into CASSILEGGRETQYF.

This sequence joins TRBV30 and TRBJ2-1; TRBD2 aligns across 10 bases. The CDR3 is made up of 14 amino acids. Losses at the gene ends were 2 bases for V and 8 bases for J; bases not matched to a gene: 6. The germline V gene encodes CDR1 GTSNPN and CDR2 SVGIG (reference sequence). The CDR3 nucleotides are TGTGCCTGGAGTACCAGCGGGGGGGTGTATGAGCAGTTCTTC. This encodes CAWSTSGGVYEQFF. The whole variable domain, filled in from reference TRBV30 and TRBJ2-1, reads SQTIHQWPATLVQPVGSPLSLECTVEGTSNPNLYWYRQAAGRGLQLLFYSVGIGQISSEVPQNLSASRPQDRQFILSSKKLLLSDSGFYLCAWSTSGGVYEQFFGPGTRLTVL.

The chain recombines TRBV2 with TRBJ2-5, with TRBD2 matching over 7 bases. CDR3 length: 13 residues. V shed 11 bases, J shed 8 bases, and the junction held 14 bases outside the gene matches. Per the germline V gene, CDR1 is SNHLY and CDR2 is FYNNEI. This CDR3 reads CACSAGEAQTQYF. CDR3 sequence (DNA): TGTGCCTGCTCGGCGGGGGAAGCCCAAACCCAGTACTTC.

In its sample, this clone was seen once. This chain connects TRBV6-5 to TRBJ1-3; the D is unclear. V was trimmed by 6 bases and J by 0 bases, leaving 12 bases between them. The CDR3 runs to 15 residues. The germline CDR1 and CDR2 sequences are MNHEY and SVGAGI. The CDR3 DNA follows: TGTGCCAGCAGACCCCCCACTAGCTCTGGAAACACCATATATTTT. Protein product: CASRPPTSSGNTIYF.

The V gene is TRBV19, the J gene TRBJ2-5, with 7 bases fitting TRBD1. The CDR3 covers 12 residues. Losses at the gene ends were 6 bases for V and 7 bases for J; bases not matched to a gene: 5. Germline lookup yields CDR1 LNHDA and CDR2 SQIVND (reference sequence). The CDR3 region has the DNA TGTGCCAGTAGCCCTGAGGGGGCGACCCAGTACTTC. Amino acid sequence: CASSPEGATQYF.

This clone was observed once. This chain links TRBV14 with TRBJ2-7; tentatively, D is TRBD1 (6 bases). Per germline, CDR1 SGHDN and CDR2 FVKESK. This CDR3 is built from 14 residues. The ends were cut back, 1 base at V and 2 bases at J, with 9 bases in the middle. CDR3 DNA: TGTGCCAGCAGCCAAGGGGGGCAGGCCTACGAGCAGTACTTC. Residues: CASSQGGQAYEQYF. Variable domain in full (rest from reference TRBV14 and TRBJ2-7): EAGVTQFPSHSVIEKGQTVTLRCDPISGHDNLYWYRRVMGKEIKFLLHFVKESKQDESGMPNNRFLAERTGGTYSTLKVQPAELEDSGVYFCASSQGGQAYEQYFGPGTRLTVT.

V usage is TRBV7-9 and J usage is TRBJ2-2; D remains ambiguous. Germline V gene data show CDR1 as SEHNR and CDR2 as FQNEAQ (reference sequence). The CDR3 consists of 16 residues. V lost 3 bases to trimming and J lost 6 bases, with 17 bases between them. The CDR3 nucleotides read TGTGCCAGCAGCTTGGGCAGAGACGTATTCGCCGGGGAGCTGTTTTTT. Amino acids: CASSLGRDVFAGELFF. Filled out from reference TRBV7-9 and TRBJ2-2, the complete variable domain reads DTGVSQNPRHKITKRGQNVTFRCDPISEHNRLYWYRQTLGQGPEFLTYFQNEAQLEKSRLLSDRFSAERPKGSFSTLEIQRTEQGDSAMYLCASSLGRDVFAGELFFGEGSRLTVL.